This section outlines one TCR beta chain sequence together with its context. Generated by immunoSEQ multiplex PCR, the TCRdb table keeps only in-frame clones and is missing some. The sample includes roughly 320,000 clones, approximately 91% of them seen just once. This sample stems from a study of blood T cell repertoires in COVID-19. Study-level background: The analysed material was cDNA or gDNA that came from T cells, B-cell-depleted T cells, or PBMCs.

The V segment lost 1 base and the J segment 8 bases; nucleotides outside the gene matches: 8. This CDR3 comprises 16 residues. The V gene's germline CDR1 is SGHTA and CDR2 FQGNSA. The sequenced sample consisted of PBMCs or T cells enriched from blood (not recorded which). This sequence originates from a woman in her twenties or thirties who had been exposed to COVID-19. The chain carries TRBV7-2 and TRBJ1-4, with 9 bases aligning to TRBD1. The CDR3: CASSLGKNRGPEKLFF. CDR3 sequence (DNA): TGTGCCAGCAGCTTAGGGAAAAACAGGGGGCCCGAAAAACTGTTTTTT.